This TCR beta chain was sequenced for a study of T cells expressing NK-cell markers. TCRdb reprocessed the 5' RACE reads; each CDR3 protein has one entry and no DNA is given. Here the sample table reports some 140,000 distinct CDR3 sequences. Note on this clonotype: Its cognate antigen is unknown.

Points from the study as a whole: Expanded NKG2C+ T cell clones were not confirmed as HCMV-specific.

This CDR3 is 11 amino acids long. Per the germline V gene, CDR1 is LGHNA and CDR2 is YNFKEQ. This sequence originates from a woman in her forties or fifties in good health. J is TRBJ1-2 and V is TRBV4-2. Specimen: blood T cells: a sorted CD56 or NKG2C T cell subset, CD4+ or CD8+ T cells, or bulk PBMC T cells (not recorded which). CDR3 in amino acids: CASRESWGYTF.